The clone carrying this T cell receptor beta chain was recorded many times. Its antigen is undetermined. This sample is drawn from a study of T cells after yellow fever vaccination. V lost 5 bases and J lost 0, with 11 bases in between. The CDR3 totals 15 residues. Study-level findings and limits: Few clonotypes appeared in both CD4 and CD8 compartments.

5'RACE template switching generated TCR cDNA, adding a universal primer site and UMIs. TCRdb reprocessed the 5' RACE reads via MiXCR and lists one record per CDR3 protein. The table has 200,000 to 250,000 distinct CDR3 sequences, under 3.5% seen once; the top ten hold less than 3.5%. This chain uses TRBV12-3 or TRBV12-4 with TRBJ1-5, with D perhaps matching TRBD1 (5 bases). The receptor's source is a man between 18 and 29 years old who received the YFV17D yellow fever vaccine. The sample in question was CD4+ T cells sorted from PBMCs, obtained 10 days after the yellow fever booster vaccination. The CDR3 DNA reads TGTGCCAGCAGTACCCGGACACTTAGCAATCAGCCCCAGCATTTT. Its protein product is CASSTRTLSNQPQHF.